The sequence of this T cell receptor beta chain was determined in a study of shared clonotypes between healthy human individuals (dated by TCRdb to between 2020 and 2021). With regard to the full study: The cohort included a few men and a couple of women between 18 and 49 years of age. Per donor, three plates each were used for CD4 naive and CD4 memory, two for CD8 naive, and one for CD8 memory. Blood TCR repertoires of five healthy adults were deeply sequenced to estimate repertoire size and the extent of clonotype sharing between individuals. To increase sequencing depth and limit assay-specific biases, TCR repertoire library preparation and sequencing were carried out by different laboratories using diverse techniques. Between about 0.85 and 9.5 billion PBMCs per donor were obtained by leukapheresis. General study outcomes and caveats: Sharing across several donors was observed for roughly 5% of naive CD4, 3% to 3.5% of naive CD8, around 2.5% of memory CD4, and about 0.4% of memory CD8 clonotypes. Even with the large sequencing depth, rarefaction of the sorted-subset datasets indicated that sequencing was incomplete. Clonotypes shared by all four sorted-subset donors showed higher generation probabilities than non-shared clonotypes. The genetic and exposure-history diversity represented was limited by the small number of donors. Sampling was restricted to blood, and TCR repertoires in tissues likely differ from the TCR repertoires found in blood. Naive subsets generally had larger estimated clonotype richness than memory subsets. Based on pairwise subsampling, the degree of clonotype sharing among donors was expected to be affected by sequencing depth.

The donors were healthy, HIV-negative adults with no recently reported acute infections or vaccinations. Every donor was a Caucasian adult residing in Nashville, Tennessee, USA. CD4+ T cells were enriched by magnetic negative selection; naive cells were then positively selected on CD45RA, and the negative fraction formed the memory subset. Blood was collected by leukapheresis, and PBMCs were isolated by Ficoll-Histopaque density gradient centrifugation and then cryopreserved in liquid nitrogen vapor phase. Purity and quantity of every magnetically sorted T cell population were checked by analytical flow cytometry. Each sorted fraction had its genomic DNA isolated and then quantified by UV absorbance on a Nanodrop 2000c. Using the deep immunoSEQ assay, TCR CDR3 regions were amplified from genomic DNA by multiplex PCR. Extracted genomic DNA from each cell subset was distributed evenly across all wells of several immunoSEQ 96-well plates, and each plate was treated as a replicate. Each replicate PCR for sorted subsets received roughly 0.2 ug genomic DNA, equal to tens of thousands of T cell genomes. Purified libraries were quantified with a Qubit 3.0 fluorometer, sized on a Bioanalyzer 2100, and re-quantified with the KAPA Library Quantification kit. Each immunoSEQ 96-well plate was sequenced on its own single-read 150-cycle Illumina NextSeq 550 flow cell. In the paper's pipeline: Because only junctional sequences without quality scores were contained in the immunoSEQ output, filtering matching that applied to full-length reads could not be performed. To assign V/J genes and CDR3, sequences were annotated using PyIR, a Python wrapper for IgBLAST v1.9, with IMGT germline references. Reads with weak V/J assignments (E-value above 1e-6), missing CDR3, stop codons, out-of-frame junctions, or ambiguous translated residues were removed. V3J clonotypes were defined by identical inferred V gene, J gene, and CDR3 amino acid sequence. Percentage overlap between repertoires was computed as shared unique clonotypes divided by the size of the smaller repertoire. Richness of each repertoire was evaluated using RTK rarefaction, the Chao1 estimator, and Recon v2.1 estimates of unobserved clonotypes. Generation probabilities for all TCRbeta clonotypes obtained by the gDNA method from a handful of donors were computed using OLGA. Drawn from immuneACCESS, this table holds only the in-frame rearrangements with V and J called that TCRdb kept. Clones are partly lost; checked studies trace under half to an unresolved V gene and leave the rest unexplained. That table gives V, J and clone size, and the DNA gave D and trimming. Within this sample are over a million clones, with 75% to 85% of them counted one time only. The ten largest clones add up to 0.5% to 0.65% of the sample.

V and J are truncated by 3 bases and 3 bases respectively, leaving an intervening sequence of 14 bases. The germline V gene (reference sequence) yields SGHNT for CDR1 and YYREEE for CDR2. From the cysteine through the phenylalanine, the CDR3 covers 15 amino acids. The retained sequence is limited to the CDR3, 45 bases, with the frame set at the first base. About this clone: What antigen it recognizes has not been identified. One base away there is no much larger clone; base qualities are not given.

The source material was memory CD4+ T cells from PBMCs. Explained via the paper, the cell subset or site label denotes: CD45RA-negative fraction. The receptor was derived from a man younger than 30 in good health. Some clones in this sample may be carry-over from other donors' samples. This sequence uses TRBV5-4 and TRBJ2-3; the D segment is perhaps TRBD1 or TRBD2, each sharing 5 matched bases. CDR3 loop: CASSYKRGGTDTQYF. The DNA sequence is TGTGCCAGCAGCTACAAGAGGGGCGGGACAGATACGCAGTATTTT.